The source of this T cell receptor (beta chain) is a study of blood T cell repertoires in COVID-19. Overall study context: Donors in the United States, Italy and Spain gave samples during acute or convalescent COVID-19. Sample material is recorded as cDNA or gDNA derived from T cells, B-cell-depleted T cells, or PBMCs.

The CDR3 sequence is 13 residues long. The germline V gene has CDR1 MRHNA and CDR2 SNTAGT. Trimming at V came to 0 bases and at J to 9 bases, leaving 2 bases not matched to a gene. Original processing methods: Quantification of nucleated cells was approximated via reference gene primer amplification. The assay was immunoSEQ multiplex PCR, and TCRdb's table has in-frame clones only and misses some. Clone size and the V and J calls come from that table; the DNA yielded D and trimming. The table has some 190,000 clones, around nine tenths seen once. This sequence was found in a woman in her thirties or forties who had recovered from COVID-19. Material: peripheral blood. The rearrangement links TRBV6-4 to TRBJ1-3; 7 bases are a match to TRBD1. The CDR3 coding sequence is TGTGCCAGCAGTGACTCAAGGGACAGCACCATATATTTT. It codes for CASSDSRDSTIYF.